The 21 T cell receptor beta chains listed next were all sequenced from one sample in a study of cytotoxic CD8 clonotypes in ibrutinib-treated CLL. Clones were sequenced by immunoSEQ multiplex PCR, and TCRdb holds only the in-frame ones, with some missing. Counted here are about 270,000 clones, 65% to 85% occurring once; the ten biggest clones make up roughly 5%. The sequenced sample was PBMCs, obtained at disease progression, from a patient treated with ibrutinib. These receptors originate from a human donor with chronic lymphocytic leukemia.

The chain combines TRBV19 with TRBJ2-5; 7 nucleotides match TRBD1. The CDR3 is made up of 13 amino acids. With 6 bases clipped from V and 1 base from J, the junction kept 2 bases outside the gene matches. Germline CDR1 LNHDA, CDR2 SQIVND (reference sequence). CDR3 nucleotide sequence: TGTGCCAGTAGGGGGACAGCCCAAGAGACCCAGTACTTC. Translated, it gives CASRGTAQETQYF.

At least ten counts were recorded for this clone. CDR3 DNA: TGTGCCAGCAGCCTCCCTCAATCAGAGCAGTACTTC. Protein product: CASSLPQSEQYF. The rearrangement links TRBV7-9 to TRBJ2-7; no definite D call. V lost 5 bases to trimming and J lost 7 bases, with 12 bases between them. CDR1 is SEHNR and CDR2 is FQNEAQ in the germline V gene (reference sequence). CDR3 size: 12 residues.

The chain employs TRBV6-5 and TRBJ2-7; D perhaps matches TRBD2 (6 bases). CDR3 length: 14 amino acids. V was pared by 4 bases and J by 4 bases, with 14 bases between. CDR1 is MNHEY and CDR2 is SVGAGI in the germline V gene. The CDR3 DNA is TGTGCCAGCAGTTGGAGGGCATCGGGTTACGAGCAGTACTTC. Protein sequence: CASSWRASGYEQYF.

This rearrangement joins TRBV6-6 to TRBJ1-1; 12 bases agree with TRBD1. The J segment lost 2 bases and the V segment lost 6 bases, leaving 4 bases of the junction unmatched. From germline, CDR1 is MNHNY and CDR2 SVGAGI (reference sequence). This CDR3 comprises 15 residues. The CDR3 nucleotides read TGTGCCAGCAGACGGGACAGGGGGCATAACACTGAAGCTTTCTTT. As protein: CASRRDRGHNTEAFF.

This clone has a single count. The chain has TRBV4-1 and TRBJ2-7; perhaps TRBD1 as D (6 bases). There are 19 residues in the CDR3. Between the trimmed V and J ends, which lost 5 bases and 0 bases, there was a span of 26 bases. Germline V CDR1 and CDR2: MGHRA, YSYEKL. The CDR3 is CASSKTLGQTRFPSYEQYF. CDR3 bases: TGCGCCAGCAGCAAGACCCTCGGACAGACCAGATTCCCCTCCTACGAGCAGTACTTC.

The V gene is TRBV5-8, the J gene TRBJ1-1; D ambiguous. Germline V gene lookup returns CDR1 SGHTS and CDR2 YDEGEE. CDR3 length: 8 amino acids. The CDR3 nucleotides read TGTGGCTGCACTGAAGCTTTCTTT. It codes for CGCTEAFF.

This clone appeared a few times. Other DNA sequences in the sample encode the same CDR3. This chain's CDR3 is CASSIQGNTEAFF. CDR3 nucleotides: TGTGCCAGTAGTATTCAAGGGAACACTGAAGCTTTCTTT. The chain combines TRBV19 with TRBJ1-1, with D uncertain. This CDR3 contains 13 residues. The germline gives CDR1 LNHDA, CDR2 SQIVND (reference sequence). V shed 3 bases and J shed 1 base, with 6 bases lying between them.

The chain joins TRBV19 to TRBJ1-1; no clear D gene. With 0 bases removed from V and 4 bases from J, the gap between germline ends came to 6 bases. The V gene's germline CDR1 is LNHDA and CDR2 SQIVND (reference sequence). The CDR3 is 13 amino acids. The CDR3 protein is CASSIDSATEAFF. The CDR3 DNA is TGTGCCAGTAGTATAGATTCGGCCACTGAAGCTTTCTTT.

This chain uses TRBV10-2 with TRBJ1-1; possible D gene TRBD1, 5 bases. The CDR3 is 14 amino acids. The ends were cut back, 0 bases at V and 6 bases at J, with 11 bases in the middle. The germline V gene has CDR1 WSHSY and CDR2 SAAADI. CDR3 amino acids: CASSESKGSAEAFF. As DNA, the CDR3 is TGCGCCAGCAGTGAGTCGAAGGGGTCCGCTGAAGCTTTCTTT.

The chain joins TRBV11-2 to TRBJ2-5; 8 bases are shared with TRBD1. This CDR3 is built from 14 residues. Trimming at V came to 3 bases and at J to 5 bases, leaving 5 bases not matched to a gene. Germline CDR1 and CDR2: SGHAT and FQNNGV. The CDR3 loop reads CASSFRQGTETQYF. The CDR3 region has the DNA TGTGCCAGCAGCTTCCGACAGGGGACGGAGACCCAGTACTTC.

The table lists this clone with a count of one. The chain is built from TRBV7-9 and TRBJ2-3, with TRBD2 identical over 8 bases. The CDR3 totals 18 residues. CDR1 and CDR2 from the germline V gene are SEHNR and FQNEAQ (reference sequence). Trimming cost V 8 bases and J 2 bases; bases outside gene matches: 18. The CDR3 DNA reads as TGTGCCAGCCAAACGGGGGAGCGAGCGGGAGACCTCACAGATACGCAGTATTTT. Its translation is CASQTGERAGDLTDTQYF.

This chain links TRBV4-1 with TRBJ2-3, with 7 bases aligning to TRBD1. J was trimmed by 4 bases and V by 4 bases; bases with no gene match: 8. This CDR3 is built from 15 residues. Germline V gives CDR1 MGHRA, CDR2 YSYEKL. CDR3 region: CASSRTGEWADTQYF. CDR3 coding DNA: TGCGCCAGCAGCCGCACAGGGGAATGGGCAGATACGCAGTATTTT.

This chain joins TRBV6-1 and TRBJ1-6; D is undetermined. With 1 base removed from V and 7 bases from J, the gap between germline ends came to 8 bases. Germline V gene sequence: CDR1 MNHNS, CDR2 SASEGT. The CDR3 runs 14 residues. CDR3 protein: CASSEVWGNSPLHF. In DNA, the CDR3 is TGTGCCAGCAGTGAAGTTTGGGGAAATTCACCCCTCCACTTT.

The rearrangement uses TRBV10-3 and TRBJ1-3; TRBD1 aligns across 8 bases. Germline V gene data show CDR1 as ENHRY and CDR2 as SYGVKD. The CDR3 sequence is 13 residues long. J gave up 4 bases and V 9 bases, and 5 bases lay outside the gene matches. For the CDR3, the DNA is TGTGCCATGCAGGGGGCGAGGGGAAACACCATATATTTT. Its translation: CAMQGARGNTIYF.

This clone was recorded only once. The V call is TRBV15, the J call TRBJ2-1; 8 bases map to TRBD1. Germline V CDR1 and CDR2: LNHNV, YYDKDF (reference sequence). J was trimmed by 7 bases and V by 5 bases; bases with no gene match: 10. This CDR3 is built from 15 residues. CDR3 protein: CATSYRDRYSNEQFF. CDR3 coding DNA: TGTGCCACCAGCTACCGGGACAGGTACTCAAATGAGCAGTTCTTC.

The CDR3: CASSSRLGGRSDTQYF. The CDR3 bases are TGTGCCAGCAGCTCTAGACTAGGAGGGAGGTCAGATACGCAGTATTTT. The chain combines TRBV7-8 with TRBJ2-3; the D gene is possibly TRBD2 (6 bases). The ends were cut back, 4 bases at V and 4 bases at J, with 18 bases in the middle. The CDR3 has 16 residues. Per the germline V gene, CDR1 is SGHVS and CDR2 is FQNEAQ.

V usage is TRBV11-1 and J usage is TRBJ2-7, with D perhaps matching TRBD2 (5 bases). Looked up from germline, CDR1 is SGHAT and CDR2 is FQDESV (reference sequence). V dropped 5 bases and J dropped 3 bases, with 8 bases sitting between them. The CDR3 sequence is 12 residues long. In nucleotides, the CDR3 is TGTGCCAGCAGCAAACGGGGCTACGAGCAGTACTTC. It translates to CASSKRGYEQYF.

Of note for this clone: One end of the junction varies from germline; a read error may be responsible. The chain combines TRBV6-1 with TRBJ1-2; no clear D gene. This CDR3 has 14 residues. Germline V gene lookup returns CDR1 MNHNS and CDR2 SASEGT. CDR3 sequence: CAISGHGPNYGYTF. The CDR3 DNA is TGTGCCATCAGTGGTCATGGACCCAACTATGGCTACACCTTC.

The genes are TRBV6-5 and TRBJ1-1; D gene ambiguous. V gave up 3 bases and J gave up 5 bases, with 4 bases separating them. CDR1 and CDR2 from the germline V gene are MNHEY and SVGAGI. The CDR3 extends over 11 amino acids. CDR3 region: CASSYMTEAFF. For the CDR3, the DNA is TGTGCCAGCAGTTATATGACTGAAGCTTTCTTT.

The chain has TRBV7-9 and TRBJ2-1; no definite D call. Germline CDR1 SEHNR, CDR2 FQNEAQ (reference sequence). With 3 bases removed from V and 8 bases from J, the gap between germline ends came to 8 bases. The CDR3 is 12 amino acids. The CDR3 DNA is TGTGCCAGCAGCTTCACCCCCCATGAGCAGTTCTTC. It yields the protein CASSFTPHEQFF.

This clone was counted a few times. The genes are TRBV14 and TRBJ1-4; D uncertain. From germline, CDR1 is SGHDN and CDR2 FVKESK. CDR3 length equals 12 residues. V was clipped by 0 bases and J by 8 bases, with 4 bases between them. The CDR3 loop reads CASSQDGEKLFF. CDR3 nucleotides: TGTGCCAGCAGCCAAGACGGGGAAAAACTGTTTTTT. Full variable domain (missing parts from reference TRBV14 and TRBJ1-4): EAGVTQFPSHSVIEKGQTVTLRCDPISGHDNLYWYRRVMGKEIKFLLHFVKESKQDESGMPNNRFLAERTGGTYSTLKVQPAELEDSGVYFCASSQDGEKLFFGSGTQLSVL.